The T cell receptor beta chain described here comes from a study of blood T cell repertoires in COVID-19. This clone is medium-sized within its sample. Here immunoSEQ multiplex PCR was the method, and the copy in TCRdb shows in-frame clones only, minus some. The sample carries some 50,000 clones, roughly 70% recorded once. V was clipped by 8 bases and J by 3 bases; unmatched bases: 13. Germline V gene lookup returns CDR1 MGHDK and CDR2 SYGVNS. The CDR3 loop spans 15 amino acids. The chain employs TRBV25-1 and TRBJ2-7; 7 nucleotides agree with TRBD1. The sample taken for sequencing was peripheral blood. This TCR derives from a woman in her 70s with acute or convalescent COVID-19. The CDR3 nucleotides read TGTGCCAGCGTTCCCCTAGCTGCAGGGGGCTACGAGCAGTACTTC. Protein product: CASVPLAAGGYEQYF.